This T cell receptor (beta chain) was recovered during a study of neoadjuvant anti-PD-1 for oral cavity cancer. Study-wide background: Before surgery, most patients got three to four biweekly 3 mg/kg nivolumab doses.

Six replicates per PBMC sample, mostly from roughly 470 ng of genomic DNA. Here immunoSEQ multiplex PCR was the method, and the copy in TCRdb shows in-frame clones only, minus some. The sample includes about 61,000 clones, roughly three quarters of them seen just once. PBMCs were not maintained or expanded in culture before analysis. Per the germline V gene, CDR1 is MNHNS and CDR2 is SASEGT. With 8 bases removed from V and 2 bases from J, the gap between germline ends came to 15 bases. The CDR3 is made up of 14 amino acids. Sequenced here: PBMCs, sampled before nivolumab (anti-PD-1) treatment. The chain uses TRBV6-1 and TRBJ1-2; D is unclear. The clonotype comes from a person aged 40 to 85 with oral cavity squamous cell carcinoma. DNA for the CDR3: TGTGCCAGCCCCCCGCCGGGCTACAACTATGGCTACACCTTC. Translating it yields CASPPPGYNYGYTF.